The entry below describes one T cell receptor beta chain. Antigen unknown. With 5 bases clipped from V and 5 bases from J, the junction kept 6 bases outside the gene matches. The CDR3 consists of 14 residues. CDR1 and CDR2 from the germline V gene are SGHVS and FQNEAQ. These data are taken from a study of T cells after yellow fever vaccination. Study-level background: Libraries from low-cell-number fractions were prepared with the SMART-Seq v4 Ultra Low Input RNA kit. Study-wide results and caveats: Weaker, the secondary response had a peak occurring faster, on day 5 versus 15.

Template switching with 5'RACE generated the TCR cDNA and added a universal primer site and UMIs. MiXCR, applied by TCRdb to the 5' RACE reads, yields one record per CDR3 protein. Of 230,000 or so distinct CDR3 sequences in the sample, around 6.7% were seen once. The chain carries TRBV7-8 and TRBJ1-1; 9 bases line up with TRBD1. Sample: CD4+ T cells sorted from PBMCs, taken on the day of the yellow fever booster vaccination. The source of this sequence is a man aged 30-40 years who received the YFV17D yellow fever vaccine. CDR3 amino acids: CASSAQGAVTEAFF. DNA of the CDR3: TGTGCCAGCAGCGCACAGGGGGCGGTAACTGAAGCTTTCTTT.